Following are 18 T cell receptor beta chains from one sample sequenced in a study of cytomegalovirus exposure and HLA in healthy donors. Vbeta (60) and Jbeta (13) primers were used in the PCR. Profiled with immunoSEQ multiplex PCR; TCRdb holds only in-frame clones, not every one. The sample holds about 140,000 clones, 70% to 75% seen once. The sequenced sample was PBMCs. The receptor set was obtained from a human donor in good health.

This clone was seen just once. The rearrangement joins TRBV4-1 to TRBJ1-1; D perhaps matches TRBD1 (6 bases). The germline V and J ends were trimmed by 3 bases and 7 bases, with 15 bases remaining between them. The CDR3 consists of 14 residues. Germline assignment: CDR1 MGHRA and CDR2 YSYEKL. The CDR3 sequence is CASSQGQAELEAFF. In DNA, the CDR3 is TGCGCCAGCAGCCAGGGACAAGCTGAGCTTGAAGCTTTCTTT.

This clone was picked up a small number of times. This chain uses TRBV5-4 with TRBJ2-1, with TRBD1 matching over 7 bases. The junction had 4 bases not matched to a gene; V was cut back by 2 bases and J by 2 bases. The CDR3 length is 15 residues. In germline, CDR1 is SGHNT, CDR2 YYREEE (reference sequence). CDR3 DNA: TGTGCCAGCAGCTTCAGACAGGGACCCTACAATGAGCAGTTCTTC. Protein sequence: CASSFRQGPYNEQFF.

This chain connects TRBV13 to TRBJ2-2; the D gene is possibly TRBD2 (6 bases). Per the germline V gene, CDR1 is PRHDT and CDR2 is FYEKMQ (reference sequence). This CDR3 is built from 14 residues. The V and J ends lost 7 bases and 1 base respectively, with 10 bases between them. The CDR3 here is CASTVGGNTGELFF. CDR3 bases: TGTGCCAGCACCGTGGGAGGGAACACCGGGGAGCTGTTTTTT. The full variable domain, in which reference TRBV13 and TRBJ2-2 provide the parts outside the CDR3, is AAGVIQSPRHLIKEKRETATLKCYPIPRHDTVYWYQQGPGQDPQFLISFYEKMQSDKGSIPDRFSAQQFSDYHSELNMSSLELGDSALYFCASTVGGNTGELFFGEGSRLTVL.

The rearrangement links TRBV6-1 to TRBJ2-7; TRBD1 agrees at 10 bases. Per germline, CDR1 MNHNS and CDR2 SASEGT. The CDR3 sequence is 18 residues long. J lost 1 base, V lost 2 bases, and 11 bases had no gene match. The DNA of the CDR3 is TGTGCCAGCAGTGAATTCTGGGGGGGGACAGGGGATTCCTACGAGCAGTACTTC. It encodes CASSEFWGGTGDSYEQYF.

Points on this clone: An end of the junction differs from the germline gene, which may be a read error. The chain recombines TRBV7-7 with TRBJ2-3, with a weak D call TRBD2 (5 bases). CDR3 length: 16 residues. Germline V lookup: CDR1 SSHAT, CDR2 FNYEAQ (reference sequence). As DNA, the CDR3 is TGTGCTAGCAGCTTAGAAGGGCCGGGGTCAGTAGATACGCAGTATTTT. Translating gives CASSLEGPGSVDTQYF.

This clone was counted a single time. The chain carries TRBV2 and TRBJ2-5; 7 bases are a match to TRBD2. Germline CDR1 reads SNHLY; CDR2 reads FYNNEI. This CDR3 contains 12 residues. Germline trimming cut 8 bases from V and 2 bases from J; bases unmatched to any gene: 2. This CDR3 is CASWGLQETQYF. For the CDR3, the DNA is TGTGCCAGCTGGGGACTACAAGAGACCCAGTACTTC.

V and J are TRBV25-1 and TRBJ1-5; TRBD1 matches at 8 bases. Germline V CDR1 and CDR2: MGHDK, SYGVNS. CDR3 length: 11 residues. V shed 4 bases, J shed 14 bases, and the junction held 4 bases outside the gene matches. DNA for the CDR3: TGTGCCAGCAGTGCACAGGGGGGGGAGCATTTT. Translation gives CASSAQGGEHF.

The chain recombines TRBV5-4 with TRBJ1-3; 7 bases are a match to TRBD1. Germline assignment: CDR1 SGHNT and CDR2 YYREEE (reference sequence). This CDR3 is built from 15 residues. V lost 4 bases to trimming and J lost 2 bases; unmatched junction nucleotides: 6. The CDR3 loop reads CASSQDRVPGNTIYF. The DNA of the CDR3 is TGTGCCAGCAGCCAAGACAGGGTGCCTGGAAACACCATATATTTT.

The chain uses TRBV11-2 and TRBJ2-1; D gene unclear. This CDR3 is built from 15 residues. Trimming stripped 5 bases from V and 2 bases from J, with 13 bases between. CDR1 is SGHAT, CDR2 FQNNGV, per germline. For the CDR3, the DNA is TGTGCCAGCAGCCCCTCCCCTGGCCCCTACAATGAGCAGTTCTTC. Translation gives CASSPSPGPYNEQFF.

CDR3: CASSPDRGNQPQHF. The DNA of the CDR3 is TGTGCCAGCAGTCCGGACAGGGGCAATCAGCCCCAGCATTTT. The gene calls are TRBV2 and TRBJ1-5; 8 bases map to TRBD1. With V trimmed by 5 bases and J by 2 bases, 2 bases remained unmatched. Looked up from germline, CDR1 is SNHLY and CDR2 is FYNNEI. This CDR3 has 14 residues.

V and J are TRBV9 and TRBJ2-3, with 7 bases fitting TRBD2. CDR1 and CDR2 from the germline V gene are SGDLS and YYNGEE. CDR3 length: 15 amino acids. V was clipped by 0 bases and J by 4 bases; unmatched bases: 5. The DNA for the CDR3 is TGTGCCAGCAGCGTAGTTGGCGGGAGTGCAGATACGCAGTATTTT. Translated, it gives CASSVVGGSADTQYF.

J is TRBJ2-5 and V is TRBV27; 7 positions match TRBD2. V dropped 0 bases and J dropped 5; count of bases not matched to a gene: 6. This CDR3 has 15 residues. Germline values: CDR1 MNHEY, CDR2 SMNVEV (reference sequence). The CDR3 nucleotides read TGTGCCAGCAGTTTATCCTGGGAGGGAAGGGAGACCCAGTACTTC. Its translation is CASSLSWEGRETQYF.

CDR3 nucleotide sequence: TGTGCCAGCACCTACAGGGCTGAAGCTTTCTTT. The encoded protein is CASTYRAEAFF. The chain combines TRBV6-6 with TRBJ1-1; a possible D gene is TRBD1 (6 bases). CDR1 is MNHNY and CDR2 is SVGAGI in the germline V gene (reference sequence). The length of the CDR3 is 11 residues. The V end was cut by 7 bases, the J end by 6 bases, with 9 bases between.

The chain combines TRBV18 with TRBJ2-3, with 9 nucleotides matching TRBD2. Germline CDR1 is KGHSH and CDR2 is LQKENI. J was trimmed by 6 bases and V by 2 bases; bases with no gene match: 18. The CDR3 spans 19 residues. The CDR3 reads CASSPMSWSLAGTSDTQYF. As DNA, the CDR3 is TGTGCCAGCTCACCAATGTCATGGTCGCTAGCGGGGACTAGTGATACGCAGTATTTT.

The chain joins TRBV29-1 to TRBJ2-2, with TRBD1 as a possible D gene (6 bases). V dropped 6 bases and J dropped 3 bases, with 11 bases sitting between them. The CDR3 has 13 residues. The V gene's germline CDR1 is SQVTM and CDR2 ANQGSEA. The CDR3 sequence: CSVWGPDTGELFF. CDR3 nucleotides: TGCAGCGTATGGGGGCCTGACACCGGGGAGCTGTTTTTT.

The V call is TRBV11-2, the J call TRBJ2-7, with 8 bases matching TRBD2. The CDR3 totals 16 residues. Trimming took 0 bases from V and 3 from J; bases not matched to a gene: 7. From germline, CDR1 is SGHAT and CDR2 FQNNGV. The CDR3 protein is CASSLDLSGRIYEQYF. CDR3 DNA: TGTGCCAGCAGCTTAGATCTAAGCGGGAGAATCTACGAGCAGTACTTC.

This chain links TRBV6-6 with TRBJ2-1; D might be TRBD1 (6 bases). The CDR3 is 12 residues long. With 5 bases removed from V and 5 bases from J, the gap between germline ends came to 7 bases. CDR1 and CDR2 from the germline V gene are MNHNY and SVGAGI (reference sequence). CDR3 in amino acids: CASSRQDNEQFF. The CDR3 DNA is TGTGCCAGCAGTAGACAGGACAATGAGCAGTTCTTC.

V gene TRBV5-1 combines with J gene TRBJ1-5, with D perhaps matching TRBD1 (6 bases). Germline V gene lookup returns CDR1 SGHRS and CDR2 YFSETQ. The germline V and J ends were trimmed by 4 bases and 0 bases, with 11 bases remaining between them. The CDR3 spans 15 residues. The CDR3 loop is CASSQGFNSNQPQHF. Here the CDR3 DNA reads TGCGCCAGCAGCCAGGGGTTTAATAGCAATCAGCCCCAGCATTTT.